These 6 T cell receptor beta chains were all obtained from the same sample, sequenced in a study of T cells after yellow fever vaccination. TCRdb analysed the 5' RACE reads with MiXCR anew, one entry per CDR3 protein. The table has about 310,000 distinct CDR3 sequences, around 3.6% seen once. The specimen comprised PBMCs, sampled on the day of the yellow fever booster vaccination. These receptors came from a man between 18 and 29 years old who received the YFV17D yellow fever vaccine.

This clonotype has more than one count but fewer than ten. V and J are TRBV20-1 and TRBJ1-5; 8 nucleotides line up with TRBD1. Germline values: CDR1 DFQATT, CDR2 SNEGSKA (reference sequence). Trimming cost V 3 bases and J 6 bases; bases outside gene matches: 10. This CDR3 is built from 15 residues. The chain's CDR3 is CSAREGQGESQPQHF. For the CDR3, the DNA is TGCAGTGCTAGGGAAGGACAGGGAGAAAGTCAGCCCCAGCATTTT.

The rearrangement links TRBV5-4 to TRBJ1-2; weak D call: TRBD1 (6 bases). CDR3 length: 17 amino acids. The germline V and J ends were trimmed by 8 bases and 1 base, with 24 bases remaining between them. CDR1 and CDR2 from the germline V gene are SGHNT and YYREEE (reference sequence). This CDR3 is CASSFKTGPLFNYGYTF. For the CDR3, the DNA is TGTGCCAGTTCTTTTAAAACAGGGCCATTATTTAACTATGGCTACACCTTC.

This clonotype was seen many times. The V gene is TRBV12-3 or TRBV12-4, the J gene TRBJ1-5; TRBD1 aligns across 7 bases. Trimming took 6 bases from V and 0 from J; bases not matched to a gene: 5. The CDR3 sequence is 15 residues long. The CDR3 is CASRVGTASNQPQHF. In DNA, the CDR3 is TGTGCCAGCAGGGTCGGGACAGCTAGCAATCAGCCCCAGCATTTT.

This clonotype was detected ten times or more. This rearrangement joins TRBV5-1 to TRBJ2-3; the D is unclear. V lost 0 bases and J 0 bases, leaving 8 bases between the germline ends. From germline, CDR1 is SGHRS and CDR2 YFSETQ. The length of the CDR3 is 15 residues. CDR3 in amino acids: CASSLGQASTDTQYF. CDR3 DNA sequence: TGCGCCAGCAGCTTGGGGCAAGCTAGCACAGATACGCAGTATTTT.

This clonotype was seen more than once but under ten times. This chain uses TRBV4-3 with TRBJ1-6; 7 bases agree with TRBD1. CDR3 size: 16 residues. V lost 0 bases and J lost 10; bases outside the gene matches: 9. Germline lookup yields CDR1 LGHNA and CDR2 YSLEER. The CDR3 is CASSQDLVGGGSPLHF. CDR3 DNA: TGCGCCAGCAGCCAAGATCTTGTAGGGGGCGGGTCACCCCTCCACTTT.

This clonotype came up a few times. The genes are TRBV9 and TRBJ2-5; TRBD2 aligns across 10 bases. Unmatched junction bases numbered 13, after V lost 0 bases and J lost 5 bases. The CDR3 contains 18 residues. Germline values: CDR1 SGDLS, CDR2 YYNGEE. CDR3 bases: TGTGCCAGCAGCGTAGCTCCCGTTAAGCGGGGGGGCCTCGAGACCCAGTACTTC. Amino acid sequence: CASSVAPVKRGGLETQYF.